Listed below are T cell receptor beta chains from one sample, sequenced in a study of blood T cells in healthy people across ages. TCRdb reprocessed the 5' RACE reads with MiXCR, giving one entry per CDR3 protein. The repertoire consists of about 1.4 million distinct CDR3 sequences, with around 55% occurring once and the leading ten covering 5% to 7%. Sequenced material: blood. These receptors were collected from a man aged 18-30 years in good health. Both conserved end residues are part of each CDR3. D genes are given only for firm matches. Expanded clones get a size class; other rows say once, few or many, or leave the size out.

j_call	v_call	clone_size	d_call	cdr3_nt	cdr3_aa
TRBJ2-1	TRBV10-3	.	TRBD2	TGTGCCATCAGTATGGGACTAGCGGATTACAATGAGCAGTTCTTC	CAISMGLADYNEQFF
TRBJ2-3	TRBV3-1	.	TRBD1	TGTGCCAGCAGCCACCCCCGGGACAGGCTCTTCACAGATACGCAGTATTTT	CASSHPRDRLFTDTQYF
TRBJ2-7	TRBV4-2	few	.	TGTGCCAGTAGCCAAGCAGTAGCCTACGAGCAGTACTTC	CASSQAVAYEQYF
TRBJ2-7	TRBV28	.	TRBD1	TGTGCCACCCGGAACAGGGGTATCATGGACGAGCAGTACTTC	CATRNRGIMDEQYF
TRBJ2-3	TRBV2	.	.	TGTGCCAGCAGACGACAGCCTAGCACAGATACGCAGTATTTT	CASRRQPSTDTQYF
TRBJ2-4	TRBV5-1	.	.	TGCGCCAGCAGCCGGGACTTTCCCAATAGCATTCAGTACTTC	CASSRDFPNSIQYF
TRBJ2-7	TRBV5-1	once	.	TGCGCCAGCAGCTTGGGATGGGACGACGGCTACGAGCAGTACTTC	CASSLGWDDGYEQYF
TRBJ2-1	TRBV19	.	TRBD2	TGTGCCAGTAGTATAGGGACTAGCGGCGGTAATGAGCAGTTCTTC	CASSIGTSGGNEQFF
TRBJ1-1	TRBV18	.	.	TGTGCCAGCTCATTGGTCTGGAACACTGAAGCTTTCTTT	CASSLVWNTEAFF
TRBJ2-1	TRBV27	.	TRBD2	TGTGCCAGCAGTTCCTCTAGCGGGAGGAAGTACAATGAGCAGTTCTTC	CASSSSSGRKYNEQFF
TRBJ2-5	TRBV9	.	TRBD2	TGTGCCAGCAGCGTAGGTCCGTCGGGGGAGGGGGAGACCCAGTACTTC	CASSVGPSGEGETQYF
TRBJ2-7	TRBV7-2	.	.	TGTGCCAGCAGCTACCCTACAGGGACCTACGAGCAGTACTTC	CASSYPTGTYEQYF
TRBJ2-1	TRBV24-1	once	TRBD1	TGTGCCACCAGTGGGACAGGGGGACGGACCTACAATGAGCAGTTCTTC	CATSGTGGRTYNEQFF
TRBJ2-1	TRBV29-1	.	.	TGCAGCGTTGATATCTGGGAAAATGAGCAGTTCTTC	CSVDIWENEQFF
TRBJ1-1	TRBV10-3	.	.	TGTGCCATCAATCTCCAGCTGAACACTGAAGCTTTCTTT	CAINLQLNTEAFF
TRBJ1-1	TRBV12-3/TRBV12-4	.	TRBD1	TGTGCCAGCGGCTACACAGGGGGCCGTACTGAAGCTTTCTTT	CASGYTGGRTEAFF
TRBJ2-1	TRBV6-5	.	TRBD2	TGTGCCAGCAGAGGCGGGGGGGCCGGTTATTTAAATGAGCAGTTCTTC	CASRGGGAGYLNEQFF
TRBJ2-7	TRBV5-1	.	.	TGCGCCAGCAGCCCCTCGGCGACTATCCATCTATACGAGCAGTACTTC	CASSPSATIHLYEQYF
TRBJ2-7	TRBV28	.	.	TGTGCCAGCAGTTTATGGGTTAGGGCTCCCAGCTCCTACGAGCAGTACTTC	CASSLWVRAPSSYEQYF
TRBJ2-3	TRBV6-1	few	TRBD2	TGTGCCAGCAGTGAGAGTTTAGCGGGGGGCACCGCTAGCACAGATACGCAGTATTTT	CASSESLAGGTASTDTQYF
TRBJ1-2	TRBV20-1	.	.	TGCAGTGCTAACCCATTGGCAGAATCTATAGACTATGGCTACACCTTC	CSANPLAESIDYGYTF
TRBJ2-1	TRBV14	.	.	TGTGCCAGCAGCCAGCTAGGATTGGCGTTCAATGAGCAGTTCTTC	CASSQLGLAFNEQFF
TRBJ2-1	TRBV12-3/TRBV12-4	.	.	TGTGCCAGCAGTTTATTAGAGGGGTACGATGAGCAGTTCTTC	CASSLLEGYDEQFF
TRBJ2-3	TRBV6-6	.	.	TGTGCCAGCAGTTACACCAGATTGTCGGCAGATACGCAGTATTTT	CASSYTRLSADTQYF
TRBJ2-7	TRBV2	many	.	TGTGCCAGCAAGGGGGAAGGCCTAGTGTCCTACGAGCAGTACTTC	CASKGEGLVSYEQYF
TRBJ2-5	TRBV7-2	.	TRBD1	TGTGCCAGCAGCTCTCCGGGGGACAGGGGTCAAGAGACCCAGTACTTC	CASSSPGDRGQETQYF
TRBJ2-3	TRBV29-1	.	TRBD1	TGCAGCGTTAGCGACAGGGCCTACACAGATACGCAGTATTTT	CSVSDRAYTDTQYF
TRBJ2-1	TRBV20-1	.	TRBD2	TGCAGTGCTAGAGAACTAGCGGGCTCTCAAGAGCAGTTCTTC	CSARELAGSQEQFF
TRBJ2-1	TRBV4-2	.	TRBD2	TGTGCCAGCAGCCAAGATGGCAGCCTAGCGGGGGGCAATGAGCAGTTCTTC	CASSQDGSLAGGNEQFF
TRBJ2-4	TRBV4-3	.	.	TGCGCCAGCAGCCAGGGACGGAAGCAGTACTTC	CASSQGRKQYF
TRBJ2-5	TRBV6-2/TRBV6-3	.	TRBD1	TGTGCCAGCAGTTACTCGAAGGACAGGGGGCGCGAGACCCAGTACTTC	CASSYSKDRGRETQYF